This T cell receptor beta chain was identified during a study of OX40 agonist ivuxolimab in advanced cancers. Points from the study as a whole: Blood T cells, both CD4+ and CD8+, expanded clonally by week 6 at 0.1 to 3.0 mg/kg.

Notes on this clone: Its antigen is not identified.

CDR3 length: 13 residues. Trimming took 8 bases from V and 5 from J, leaving 16 bases between them. Germline V gives CDR1 ENHRY, CDR2 SYGVKD. The table came from immunoSEQ multiplex PCR; TCRdb's copy has only in-frame clones and leaves some out. The sample comprises 65,000 to 95,000 clones, 89% of which are singletons, and approximately 11% rests with the top ten. The sequencing here drew on CD4+ or CD8+ T cells sorted from blood, taken in a trial of the OX40 agonist ivuxolimab. The clonotype was recovered from an adult with an advanced solid tumor such as melanoma, head and neck, liver or kidney cancer. The chain is built from TRBV10-3 and TRBJ2-7; perhaps TRBD1 as D (7 bases). The CDR3 DNA is TGTGCCATCCGTCCAGGGGGGACCCACGAGCAGTACTTC. As protein: CAIRPGGTHEQYF.